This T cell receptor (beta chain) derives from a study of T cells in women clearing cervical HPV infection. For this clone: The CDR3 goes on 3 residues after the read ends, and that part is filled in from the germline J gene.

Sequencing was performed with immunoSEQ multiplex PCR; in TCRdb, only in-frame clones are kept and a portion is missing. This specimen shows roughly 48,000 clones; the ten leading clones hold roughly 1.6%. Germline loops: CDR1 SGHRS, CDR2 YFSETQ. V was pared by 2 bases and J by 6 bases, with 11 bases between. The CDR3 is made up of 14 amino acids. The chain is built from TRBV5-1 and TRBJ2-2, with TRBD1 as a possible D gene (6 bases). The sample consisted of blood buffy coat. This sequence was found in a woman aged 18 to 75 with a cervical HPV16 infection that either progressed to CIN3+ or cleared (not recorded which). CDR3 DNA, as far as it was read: TGCGCCAGCAGCTTAAAAGGGGGTGCCGGGGAG. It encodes CASSLKGGAGE. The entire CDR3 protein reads CASSLKGGAGELFF.